A selection of T cell receptor beta chains follows, all from one sample in a study of shared clonotypes between healthy human individuals. Assay used: immunoSEQ multiplex PCR; TCRdb lists only in-frame clones, some missing. The sample includes 2 million to 2.5 million clones, 80% to 95% seen only once; the top ten take more than 0.35%. The sequenced material came from naive CD4+ T cells from PBMCs. The receptor source for this set is a man aged 18-30 years in good health. Some clones in this sample may be carry-over from other donors' samples. Each CDR3 is given with its conserved first and last residue. D genes are given only for firm matches. Rows give clone size only sometimes, using once, few, many, or a class for an expanded clone.

>few|TRBJ1-1|TRBV7-2|NA
CASSFTAMNTEAFF
TGTGCCAGCAGCTTCACGGCCATGAACACTGAAGCTTTCTTT
>NA|TRBJ1-1|TRBV10-2|NA
CASRPGQTNTEAFF
TGCGCCAGCAGGCCGGGACAAACGAACACTGAAGCTTTCTTT
>NA|TRBJ1-3|TRBV21-1|NA
CASNPQGSGNTIYF
TGTGCCAGCAACCCACAGGGCTCTGGAAACACCATATATTTT
>once|TRBJ2-7|TRBV5-1|NA
CASSLTSPYEQYF
TGCGCCAGCAGCTTGACCAGCCCCTACGAGCAGTACTTC
>NA|TRBJ2-5|TRBV5-5|TRBD1
CASSTGTGGALETQYF
TGTGCCAGCAGCACAGGGACAGGGGGCGCCTTAGAGACCCAGTACTTC
>NA|TRBJ2-2|TRBV18|NA
CASSLHPGDTGELFF
TGTGCCAGCTCACTACACCCTGGGGACACCGGGGAGCTGTTTTTT
>once|TRBJ2-7|TRBV10-1|NA
CASPRPYYEQYF
TGCGCCAGCCCAAGACCCTACTACGAGCAGTACTTC
>NA|TRBJ2-1|TRBV5-1|TRBD2
CASRSPSGRAGSYNEQFF
TGCGCCAGCAGGAGCCCGAGCGGGAGGGCCGGGTCCTACAATGAGCAGTTCTTC
>NA|TRBJ2-3|TRBV4-3|TRBD2
CASSQDPGTSGRYTSTDTQYF
TGCGCCAGCAGCCAAGACCCCGGGACTAGCGGGAGGTATACTAGCACAGATACGCAGTATTTT
>NA|TRBJ2-3|TRBV18|NA
CASSPPSGTAPSTDTQYF
TGTGCCAGCTCACCACCAAGCGGGACAGCTCCCAGCACAGATACGCAGTATTTT
>NA|TRBJ1-1|TRBV4-3|NA
CASSQVGGRTEAFF
TGCGCCAGCAGCCAAGTAGGAGGGAGGACTGAAGCTTTCTTT
>NA|TRBJ2-2|TRBV10-3|NA
CAISGTGGELFF
TGTGCCATCAGTGGAACAGGCGGGGAGCTGTTTTTT
>NA|TRBJ1-2|TRBV28|NA
CASLRGFGYGYTF
TGTGCCAGCCTAAGGGGGTTTGGCTATGGCTACACCTTC
>NA|TRBJ2-2|TRBV7-9|TRBD2
CASSPKAGEITGELFF
TGTGCCAGCAGCCCTAAAGCGGGAGAGATCACCGGGGAGCTGTTTTTT
>NA|TRBJ2-5|TRBV27|TRBD2
CASSLSLAGGGETQYF
TGTGCCAGCAGTTTATCCCTAGCGGGAGGGGGAGAGACCCAGTACTTC
>NA|TRBJ2-3|TRBV9|NA
CASSVELVRDTQYF
TGTGCCAGCAGCGTAGAGTTAGTTCGGGATACGCAGTATTTT
>once|TRBJ2-1|TRBV7-6|NA
CASSLSQGAASEQFF
TGTGCCAGCAGCTTAAGCCAAGGAGCGGCTAGTGAGCAGTTCTTC
>NA|TRBJ1-5|TRBV6-1|TRBD1
CASSPDRVSNQPQHF
TGTGCCAGCAGTCCGGACAGGGTGAGCAATCAGCCCCAGCATTTT
>NA|TRBJ2-7|TRBV2|NA
CASSSRAGGSYEQYF
TGTGCCAGCAGTTCCAGGGCAGGCGGATCCTACGAGCAGTACTTC
>NA|TRBJ1-5|TRBV28|NA
CASSFPRGGQPQHF
TGTGCCAGCAGTTTTCCCAGGGGCGGACAGCCCCAGCATTTT
>NA|TRBJ2-5|TRBV5-1|TRBD2
CASSQIPGEGETQYF
TGCGCCAGCAGCCAAATACCTGGGGAGGGAGAGACCCAGTACTTC
>NA|TRBJ2-7|TRBV2|TRBD2
CASSESSGRNYEQYF
TGTGCCAGCAGTGAAAGTAGCGGGAGGAACTACGAGCAGTACTTC
>NA|TRBJ2-2|TRBV6-5|TRBD2
CASSYSLAGNTGELFF
TGTGCCAGCAGTTACTCGCTAGCGGGGAACACCGGGGAGCTGTTTTTT
>NA|TRBJ2-6|TRBV5-1|NA
CASSLTGSGANVLTF
TGCGCCAGCAGCCTGACTGGTTCTGGGGCCAACGTCCTGACTTTC
>NA|TRBJ1-4|TRBV9|NA
CASSGGNRVANEKLFF
TGTGCCAGCAGCGGAGGTAACAGGGTTGCTAATGAAAAACTGTTTTTT
>NA|TRBJ2-3|TRBV7-3|NA
CASSFGGGTQYF
TGTGCCAGCAGCTTTGGGGGAGGTACGCAGTATTTT
>NA|TRBJ1-2|TRBV7-9|NA
CASTPSGAQPGYTF
TGTGCCAGCACCCCGAGCGGGGCCCAACCGGGCTACACCTTC
>NA|TRBJ2-6|TRBV28|NA
CASMSPGANVLTF
TGTGCCAGCATGTCCCCTGGGGCCAACGTCCTGACTTTC